The subject of this entry is one T cell receptor beta chain. The antigen is not known. These donors counted as nominally healthy when sampled, but unrecorded immune exposures were likely. The PCR had 60 Vbeta and 13 Jbeta primers. TCRdb's copy holds only in-frame clones and misses some; the assay was immunoSEQ multiplex PCR. The data hold fewer than 200,000 clones, with more than 75% observed a single time. The source of the sample is a study of cytomegalovirus exposure and HLA in healthy donors. In the study overall: Some 85 million unique TCRs from HLA-typed donors were held in an early data release. Study-wide points: Excluded were some V segments that proved indistinguishable, including TRBV6-2 and TRBV6-3. There were approximately 150 TCR beta chains listed as cytomegalovirus-associated.

The CDR3 consists of 15 residues. CDR1 and CDR2 from the germline V gene are SNHLY and FYNNEI. With V trimmed by 7 bases and J by 4 bases, 9 bases remained unmatched. The sample consisted of PBMCs. This clonotype originated in a girl aged 2 to 9 in good health and CMV-seropositive. The chain has TRBV2 and TRBJ2-7, with 11 nucleotides matching TRBD1. The CDR3 protein is CASIRTGGAGYEQYF. CDR3 coding DNA: TGTGCCAGCATTCGGACAGGGGGCGCCGGGTACGAGCAGTACTTC.